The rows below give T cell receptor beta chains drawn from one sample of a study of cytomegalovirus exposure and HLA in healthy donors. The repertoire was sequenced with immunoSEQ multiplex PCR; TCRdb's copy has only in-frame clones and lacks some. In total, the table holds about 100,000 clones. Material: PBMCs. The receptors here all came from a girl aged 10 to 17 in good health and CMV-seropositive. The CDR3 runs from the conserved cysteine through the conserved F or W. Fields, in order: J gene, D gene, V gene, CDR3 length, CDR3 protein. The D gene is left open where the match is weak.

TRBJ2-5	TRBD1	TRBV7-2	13	CASSPPDRETQYF
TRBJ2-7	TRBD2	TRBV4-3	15	CASSASAGGSYEQYF
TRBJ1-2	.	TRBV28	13	CASSPRSGYGYTF
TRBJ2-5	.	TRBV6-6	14	CASSYPSGEETQYF
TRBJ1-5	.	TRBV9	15	CASSVDGGGNQPQHF
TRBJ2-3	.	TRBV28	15	CASSLTAVQSDTQYF
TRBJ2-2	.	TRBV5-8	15	CASSSRYRNTGELFF
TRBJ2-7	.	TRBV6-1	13	CASLWATHDEQYF
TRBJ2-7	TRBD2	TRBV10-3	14	CAISGLAGVYEQYF
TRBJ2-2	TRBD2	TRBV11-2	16	CASSLVGGASTGELFF
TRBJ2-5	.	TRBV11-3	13	CASSFPVQETQYF
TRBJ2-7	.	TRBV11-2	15	CASSLATTPFYEQYF
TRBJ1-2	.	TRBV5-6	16	CASSLAGEGFNYGYTF
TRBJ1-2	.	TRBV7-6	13	CASSLGEGFGYTF
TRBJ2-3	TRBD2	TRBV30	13	CAGLSGATDTQYF
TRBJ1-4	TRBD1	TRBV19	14	CASTQTGLGEKLFF
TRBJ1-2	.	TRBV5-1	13	CASSLAGNYGYTF
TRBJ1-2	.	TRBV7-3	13	CASSLSREDGYTF
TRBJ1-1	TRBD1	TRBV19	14	CASTGQGYWAEAFF
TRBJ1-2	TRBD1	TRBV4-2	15	CASSQEEDRGYGYTF
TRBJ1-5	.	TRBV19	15	CASKGGGTSNQPQHF
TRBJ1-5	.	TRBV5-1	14	CASSFKHLGLPQHF
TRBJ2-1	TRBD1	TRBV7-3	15	CASSSPGTGYNEQFF
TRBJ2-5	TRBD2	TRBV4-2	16	CASSQDVGGVLETQYF
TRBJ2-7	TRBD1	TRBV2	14	CASSNRGLPYEQYF